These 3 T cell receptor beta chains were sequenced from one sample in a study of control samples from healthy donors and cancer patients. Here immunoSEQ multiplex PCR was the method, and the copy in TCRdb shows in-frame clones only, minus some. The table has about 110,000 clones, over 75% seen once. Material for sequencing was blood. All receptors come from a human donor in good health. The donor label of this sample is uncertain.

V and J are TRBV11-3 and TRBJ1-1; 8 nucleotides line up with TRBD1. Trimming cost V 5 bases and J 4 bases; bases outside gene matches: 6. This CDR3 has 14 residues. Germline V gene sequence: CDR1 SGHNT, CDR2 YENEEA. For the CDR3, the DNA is TGTGCCAGCAGCCAGGGGGCAGGGACCACTGAAGCTTTCTTT. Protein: CASSQGAGTTEAFF.

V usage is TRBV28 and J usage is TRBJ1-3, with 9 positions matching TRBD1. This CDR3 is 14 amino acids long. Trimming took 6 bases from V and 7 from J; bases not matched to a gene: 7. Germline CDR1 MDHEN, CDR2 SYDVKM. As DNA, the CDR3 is TGTGCCAGCAGCCCGCGGGACAGGGCCAACACCATATATTTT. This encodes CASSPRDRANTIYF.

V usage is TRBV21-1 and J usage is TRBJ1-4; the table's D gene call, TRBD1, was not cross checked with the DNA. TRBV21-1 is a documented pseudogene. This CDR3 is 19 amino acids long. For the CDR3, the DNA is TGTGCCAGCAGCAAAGTTGATCAGGGGCAGGGCTCAAGAAGAAAAAAACTGTTTTTT. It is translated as CASSKVDQGQGSRRKKLFF.